These 20 T cell receptor beta chains came from one sample sequenced in a study of early T cells in non-severe SARS-CoV-2 infection. TCRdb re-derived calls from the 5' RACE reads in MiXCR, one entry per CDR3 protein. The table has tens of thousands of distinct CDR3 sequences, 8.5% to 10% seen once. The specimen was whole blood. These TCRs come from an adult who was a healthcare worker with PCR-confirmed SARS-CoV-2 infection or an uninfected control (not recorded which).

CDR3 protein: CASRPDRAGVYNEQFF. In DNA, the CDR3 is TGTGCCAGCAGACCGGACAGGGCGGGGGTCTACAATGAGCAGTTCTTC. This chain joins TRBV6-2 or TRBV6-3 and TRBJ2-1; weak D call: TRBD1 (8 bases). Germline V CDR1 and CDR2: MNHEY, SVGEGT. Trimming took off 6 bases at V and 3 bases at J, with 18 bases between the two ends. The CDR3 spans 16 residues.

This clonotype was seen a few times. The J gene is TRBJ1-5, the V gene TRBV7-2, with D tentatively TRBD1 (6 bases). Germline CDR1 and CDR2: SGHTA and FQGNSA. This CDR3 contains 13 residues. Trimming left V 4 bases short and J 10 bases short, with 14 bases between. CDR3 bases: TGTGCCAGCAGCTCCACACAGGGTATTCCCCAGCATTTT. It yields the protein CASSSTQGIPQHF.

This clonotype appeared many times. J is TRBJ2-5 and V is TRBV7-9, with D possibly matching TRBD2 (5 bases). This CDR3 comprises 17 residues. V lost 5 bases and J 2 bases, leaving 21 bases between the germline ends. Per germline, CDR1 SEHNR and CDR2 FQNEAQ (reference sequence). The CDR3 nucleotides are TGTGCCAGCAGCCGACATACACTCGGACTTTATCAAGAGACCCAGTACTTC. This sequence encodes CASSRHTLGLYQETQYF.

The chain combines TRBV12-3 or TRBV12-4 with TRBJ2-3; D is unresolved. This CDR3 has 15 amino acids. Trimming pared 6 bases from V and 3 bases from J, leaving 16 bases between. CDR3 region: CASSRYGTQTDTQYF. CDR3 in DNA: TGTGCCAGCAGCCGCTACGGTACACAGACAGATACGCAGTATTTT.

This clonotype showed up many times. The gene calls are TRBV7-2 and TRBJ2-6; D perhaps matches TRBD2 (6 bases). Trimming took 5 bases from V and 4 from J, leaving 21 bases between them. Germline V CDR1 and CDR2: SGHTA, FQGNSA. This CDR3 has 18 residues. In DNA form, the CDR3 reads TGTGCCAGCAGCCCTGGAGGGGAACCTCTCTGGGGGGCCAACGTCCTGACTTTC. Protein sequence: CASSPGGEPLWGANVLTF.

In this sample, this clonotype turned up a few times. The chain carries TRBV7-3 and TRBJ1-2; perhaps TRBD1 as D (5 bases). Germline assignment: CDR1 SGHTA and CDR2 FQGTGA. This CDR3 region has 13 residues. Trimming took off 5 bases at V and 6 bases at J, with 13 bases between the two ends. The CDR3 loop reads CASSRNPRDGYTF. The CDR3 DNA reads as TGTGCCAGCAGCCGAAACCCCAGGGATGGCTACACCTTC. Full variable domain (missing parts from reference TRBV7-3 and TRBJ1-2): GAGVSQTPSNKVTEKGKYVELRCDPISGHTALYWYRQSLGQGPEFLIYFQGTGAADDSGLPNDRFFAVRPEGSVSTLKIQRTERGDSAVYLCASSRNPRDGYTFGSGTRLTVV.

This clonotype has more than one count but fewer than ten. J is TRBJ2-5 and V is TRBV5-1, with D maybe TRBD2 (5 bases). The CDR3 has 16 amino acids. CDR1 and CDR2 from the germline V gene are SGHRS and YFSETQ. V shed 3 bases and J shed 5 bases, with 20 bases lying between them. CDR3 sequence (DNA): TGCGCCAGCAGCTCGCGTGTAGAGGGCACCGGGGAGACCCAGTACTTC. Its translation is CASSSRVEGTGETQYF.

By share of the sample, this clonotype is medium-sized (0.01 to 0.1%). The chain couples TRBV29-1 to TRBJ2-1; weak D call: TRBD2 (5 bases). The CDR3 is 13 residues long. Germline CDR1 and CDR2: SQVTM and ANQGSEA. V lost 0 bases and J lost 5, with 8 bases in between. This chain's CDR3 is CSVEDWRDNEQFF. CDR3 DNA: TGCAGCGTTGAAGATTGGCGGGACAATGAGCAGTTCTTC.

The rearrangement joins TRBV28 to TRBJ2-1; D may be TRBD2 (5 bases). Looked up from germline, CDR1 is MDHEN and CDR2 is SYDVKM. Trimming removed 3 bases at V and 7 bases at J, with 16 bases between. This CDR3 has 15 residues. CDR3 protein: CASSFWVEGPNEQFF. For the CDR3, the DNA is TGTGCCAGCAGTTTTTGGGTAGAGGGTCCGAATGAGCAGTTCTTC. The full variable domain, with the rest looked up from reference TRBV28 and TRBJ2-1, is DVKVTQSSRYLVKRTGEKVFLECVQDMDHENMFWYRQDPGLGLRLIYFSYDVKMKEKGDIPEGYSVSREKKERFSLILESASTNQTSMYLCASSFWVEGPNEQFFGPGTRLTVL.

This clonotype has ten or more counts. The gene calls are TRBV6-5 and TRBJ2-5; D gene uncertain. The V end lost 8 bases, the J end lost 2 bases, and 12 bases lay between the germline ends. The germline V gene has CDR1 MNHEY and CDR2 SVGAGI. This CDR3 spans 13 amino acids. CDR3 sequence: CASRGPKQETQYF. The CDR3 DNA reads as TGTGCCAGCCGTGGACCTAAACAAGAGACCCAGTACTTC.

This clonotype appeared many times. The chain couples TRBV10-3 to TRBJ2-5; 10 nucleotides align to TRBD2. V lost 2 bases to trimming and J lost 1 base; unmatched junction nucleotides: 13. The CDR3 extends over 19 amino acids. Germline values: CDR1 ENHRY, CDR2 SYGVKD. CDR3: CAISEPGLARVSGQETQYF. DNA for the CDR3: TGTGCCATCAGTGAGCCGGGACTAGCGAGGGTGTCGGGCCAAGAGACCCAGTACTTC.

The sample holds many counts of this clonotype. J is TRBJ2-1 and V is TRBV12-3 or TRBV12-4; 7 bases align to TRBD1. V lost 4 bases, J lost 5 bases, and 14 bases stayed unmatched. This CDR3 is 17 amino acids long. The CDR3 nucleotides read TGTGCCAGCAGTTGGTACGGGGCAGGGGGTAAGAACAATGAGCAGTTCTTC. This translates into CASSWYGAGGKNNEQFF.

This clonotype was found many times. The chain carries TRBV18 and TRBJ2-3, with D tentatively TRBD2 (5 bases). Per the germline V gene, CDR1 is KGHSH and CDR2 is LQKENI. This CDR3 comprises 14 residues. Trimming pared 6 bases from V and 3 bases from J, leaving 13 bases between. CDR3 coding DNA: TGTGCCAGCTCGCCAGCGGCAAGTACAGATACGCAGTATTTT. Translation: CASSPAASTDTQYF.

This clonotype was counted only a few times. The chain couples TRBV7-6 to TRBJ2-7; D may be TRBD2 (5 bases). Germline CDR1 reads SGHVS; CDR2 reads FNYEAQ. Trimming left V 5 bases short and J 6 bases short, with 17 bases between. This CDR3 contains 14 residues. CDR3 residues: CASSPRRTAGEQYF. CDR3 DNA: TGTGCCAGCAGCCCCCGCCGGACCGCGGGCGAGCAGTACTTC.

Only a few counts were recorded for this clonotype. The chain employs TRBV7-9 and TRBJ1-3; D remains unclear. The CDR3 is made up of 15 amino acids. V lost 5 bases and J 0 bases, leaving 11 bases between the germline ends. CDR1 is SEHNR, CDR2 FQNEAQ, per germline (reference sequence). The CDR3 bases are TGTGCCAGCAGCCCCACTTTCGCCTCTGGAAACACCATATATTTT. Translation: CASSPTFASGNTIYF.

This chain uses TRBV6-5 with TRBJ2-7; D gene unclear. V gave up 6 bases and J gave up 5 bases, with 11 bases separating them. The CDR3 loop spans 12 amino acids. CDR1 and CDR2 (germline): MNHEY, SVGAGI. CDR3 loop: CASSNPLDEQYF. CDR3 DNA: TGTGCCAGCAGCAACCCACTTGACGAGCAGTACTTC.

The sample holds many counts of this clonotype. The chain couples TRBV20-1 to TRBJ2-3; 12 bases agree with TRBD2. Germline loops: CDR1 DFQATT, CDR2 SNEGSKA (reference sequence). The CDR3 spans 16 residues. V shed 4 bases and J 1 base; nucleotides not matched to a gene: 6. CDR3 bases: TGCAGTGCTACGACGCCTAGCGGGGGGGGCACAGATACGCAGTATTTT. Its protein product is CSATTPSGGGTDTQYF.

The rearrangement links TRBV15 to TRBJ2-3; 11 bases line up with TRBD1. Germline V lookup: CDR1 LNHNV, CDR2 YYDKDF (reference sequence). With V trimmed by 8 bases and J by 6 bases, 7 bases remained unmatched. The CDR3 totals 14 residues. The CDR3 here is CATAGGQGGDTQYF. The CDR3 bases are TGTGCCACCGCAGGGGGACAGGGGGGTGATACGCAGTATTTT.

This clonotype was seen repeatedly, ten times or more. The rearrangement joins TRBV24-1 to TRBJ2-3, with D possibly being TRBD2 (5 bases). V was clipped by 3 bases and J by 2 bases, with 14 bases between them. The CDR3 extends over 16 amino acids. Germline CDR1 and CDR2: KGHDR and SFDVKD. The CDR3: CATSDRLASSTDTQYF. CDR3 DNA sequence: TGTGCCACCAGTGATAGGCTAGCTTCCTCCACAGATACGCAGTATTTT.

The V gene is TRBV20-1, the J gene TRBJ2-3; no clear D. The CDR3 contains 14 residues. CDR1 is DFQATT and CDR2 is SNEGSKA in the germline V gene (reference sequence). V was clipped by 3 bases and J by 0 bases, with 10 bases between them. The CDR3 region is CSASFPTSTDTQYF. CDR3 sequence (DNA): TGCAGTGCTAGTTTTCCGACAAGCACAGATACGCAGTATTTT.